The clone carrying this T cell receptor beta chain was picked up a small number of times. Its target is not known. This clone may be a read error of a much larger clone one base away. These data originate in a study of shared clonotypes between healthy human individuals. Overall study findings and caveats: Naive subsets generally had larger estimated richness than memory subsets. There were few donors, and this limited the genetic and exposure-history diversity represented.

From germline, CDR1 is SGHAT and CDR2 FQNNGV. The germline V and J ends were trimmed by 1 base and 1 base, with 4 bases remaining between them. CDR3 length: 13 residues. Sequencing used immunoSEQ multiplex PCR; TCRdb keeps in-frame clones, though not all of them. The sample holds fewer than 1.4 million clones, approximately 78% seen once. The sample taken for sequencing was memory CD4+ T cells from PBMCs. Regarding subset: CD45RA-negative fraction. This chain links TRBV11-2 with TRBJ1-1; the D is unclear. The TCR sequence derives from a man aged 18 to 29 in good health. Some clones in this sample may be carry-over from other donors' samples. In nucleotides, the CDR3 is TGTGCCAGCAGCTTAGGGGGGAACACTGAAGCTTTCTTT. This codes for CASSLGGNTEAFF.